These 25 T cell receptor beta chains originate from one sample sequenced in a study of blood T cell repertoires in COVID-19. This table comes from immunoSEQ multiplex PCR, and its TCRdb copy is limited to in-frame clones, with some not included. The repertoire has 100,000 to 150,000 clones, roughly 80% of them found once; the top ten carry roughly 15%. The material sequenced was peripheral blood. All receptors derive from a woman aged 50 to 60 with acute or convalescent COVID-19.

This clone was recorded at least ten times. The rearrangement uses TRBV13 and TRBJ2-7, with TRBD1 matching over 11 bases. The length of the CDR3 is 15 residues. The V segment lost 5 bases and the J segment 0 bases; nucleotides outside the gene matches: 3. From germline, CDR1 is PRHDT and CDR2 FYEKMQ (reference sequence). CDR3: CASSRGQGGSYEQYF. The CDR3, as DNA: TGTGCCAGCAGCCGGGGACAGGGGGGCTCCTACGAGCAGTACTTC. Together with reference TRBV13 and TRBJ2-7, the CDR3 gives the full variable domain: AAGVIQSPRHLIKEKRETATLKCYPIPRHDTVYWYQQGPGQDPQFLISFYEKMQSDKGSIPDRFSAQQFSDYHSELNMSSLELGDSALYFCASSRGQGGSYEQYFGPGTRLTVT.

This chain connects TRBV7-2 to TRBJ2-3; 11 bases align to TRBD2. Germline trimming cut 3 bases from V and 5 bases from J; bases unmatched to any gene: 4. Germline V gene lookup returns CDR1 SGHTA and CDR2 FQGNSA. The length of the CDR3 is 15 residues. Written as DNA, the CDR3 is TGTGCCAGCAGCTTTAGCGGGGGGGGACGAGATACGCAGTATTTT. It codes for CASSFSGGGRDTQYF.

A few counts support this clone. V and J are TRBV13 and TRBJ1-3; 7 nucleotides agree with TRBD1. CDR3 size: 16 residues. Germline trimming cut 3 bases from V and 0 bases from J; bases unmatched to any gene: 5. The germline V gene encodes CDR1 PRHDT and CDR2 FYEKMQ (reference sequence). The CDR3 region is CASSFNTGVSGNTIYF. DNA for the CDR3: TGTGCCAGCAGCTTTAATACAGGGGTCTCTGGAAACACCATATATTTT.

The rearrangement joins TRBV15 to TRBJ1-1; D may be TRBD1 (6 bases). CDR1 is LNHNV, CDR2 YYDKDF, per germline (reference sequence). The length of the CDR3 is 15 residues. V dropped 2 bases and J dropped 5 bases, with 15 bases sitting between them. The CDR3 DNA reads TGTGCCACCAGCAGACCGGCAGGGGTCATGACTGAAGCTTTCTTT. Translated: CATSRPAGVMTEAFF. Complete variable domain (other parts from reference TRBV15 and TRBJ1-1): DAMVIQNPRYQVTQFGKPVTLSCSQTLNHNVMYWYQQKSSQAPKLLFHYYDKDFNNEADTPDNFQSRRPNTSFCFLDIRSPGLGDTAMYLCATSRPAGVMTEAFFGQGTRLTVV.

The CDR3 DNA reads TGTGCCAGCATGCTAACCGGGACAGGGAGTCAGCCCCAGCATTTT. This codes for CASMLTGTGSQPQHF. This chain uses TRBV7-2 with TRBJ1-5; 9 bases map to TRBD1. This CDR3 is 15 amino acids long. Germline V gene data show CDR1 as SGHTA and CDR2 as FQGNSA. Trimming removed 7 bases from V and 6 bases from J; junction bases left unmatched: 10.

The chain carries TRBV3-1 (or the pseudogene TRBV3-2) and TRBJ2-5, with a weak D call TRBD1 (5 bases). Germline values: CDR1 LGHDT, CDR2 YNNKEL (reference sequence). The CDR3 sequence is 17 residues long. V lost 1 base, J lost 1 base, and 16 bases lay in between. The DNA of the CDR3 is TGTGCCAGCAGCCAAGGTCCCGGTTACAGGAGCCAAGAGACCCAGTACTTC. Translated, it gives CASSQGPGYRSQETQYF.

This clone was counted between two and nine times. This chain links TRBV19 with TRBJ1-4; D is unclear. This CDR3 contains 12 residues. V shed 8 bases and J shed 8 bases, with 12 bases lying between them. Germline V gene data show CDR1 as LNHDA and CDR2 as SQIVND (reference sequence). This CDR3 is CASGYREEKLFF. The CDR3 bases are TGTGCCAGTGGATACAGAGAGGAAAAACTGTTTTTT.

As DNA, the CDR3 is TGTGCCTGGAGGCGAAGGGGCGAGCAGTACTTC. Translating gives CAWRRRGEQYF. The chain joins TRBV30 to TRBJ2-7, with D possibly matching TRBD1 (5 bases). Trimming took off 3 bases at V and 6 bases at J, with 9 bases between the two ends. Germline V gene sequence: CDR1 GTSNPN, CDR2 SVGIG (reference sequence). The CDR3 is 11 amino acids.

This clone came up a few times. The CDR3 sequence: CASSFGGQGNEQFF. As DNA, the CDR3 is TGTGCCAGTAGTTTCGGGGGGCAGGGCAATGAGCAGTTCTTC. The chain links TRBV19 to TRBJ2-1; tentative D call: TRBD2 (7 bases). Germline V gene lookup returns CDR1 LNHDA and CDR2 SQIVND (reference sequence). This CDR3 spans 14 amino acids. Between the trimmed V and J ends, which lost 5 bases and 6 bases, there was a span of 14 bases.

The rearrangement joins TRBV19 to TRBJ1-1, with 11 nucleotides matching TRBD1. The length of the CDR3 is 17 residues. From germline, CDR1 is LNHDA and CDR2 SQIVND (reference sequence). Germline trimming cut 4 bases from V and 0 bases from J; bases unmatched to any gene: 7. CDR3 nucleotides: TGTGCCAGTAGTAACCCGGGACAGGGGGATGTGAACACTGAAGCTTTCTTT. It specifies CASSNPGQGDVNTEAFF. Full variable domain (outside the CDR3, taken from reference TRBV19 and TRBJ1-1): DGGITQSPKYLFRKEGQNVTLSCEQNLNHDAMYWYRQDPGQGLRLIYYSQIVNDFQKGDIAEGYSVSREKKESFPLTVTSAQKNPTAFYLCASSNPGQGDVNTEAFFGQGTRLTVV.

The CDR3 sequence is CASSEVPRLAGGYEQYF. CDR3 sequence (DNA): TGTGCCAGCAGTGAGGTCCCTCGACTAGCGGGGGGCTACGAGCAGTACTTC. The chain joins TRBV6-1 to TRBJ2-7, with TRBD2 matching 13 bases. There are 17 residues in the CDR3. J was trimmed by 3 bases and V by 3 bases; bases with no gene match: 8. Germline V lookup: CDR1 MNHNS, CDR2 SASEGT.

The chain has TRBV18 and TRBJ2-1, with 10 bases aligning to TRBD2. Per the germline V gene, CDR1 is KGHSH and CDR2 is LQKENI. CDR3 length equals 17 residues. Trimming took 3 bases from V and 5 from J; bases not matched to a gene: 10. The CDR3 region has the DNA TGTGCCAGCTCACCGCGCTCGAGCGGGGGGGCTAACAATGAGCAGTTCTTC. Protein product: CASSPRSSGGANNEQFF.

This chain uses TRBV27 with TRBJ1-4; tentatively, D is TRBD1 (5 bases). The CDR3 extends over 15 amino acids. The germline V gene encodes CDR1 MNHEY and CDR2 SMNVEV (reference sequence). Deletions cut 6 bases from V and 5 bases from J, with 16 bases between. The CDR3 DNA sequence: TGTGCCAGCAGGCGGGAGGGGCCTTCGAATGAAAAACTGTTTTTT. It is translated as CASRREGPSNEKLFF.

V gene TRBV20-1 combines with J gene TRBJ1-1, with D possibly TRBD1 on 5 matching bases. V shed 3 bases and J shed 2 bases, with 13 bases lying between them. This CDR3 is built from 14 residues. CDR1 and CDR2 (germline): DFQATT, SNEGSKA (reference sequence). The CDR3 DNA follows: TGCAGTGCTAGTCTTGTTAGGGGAAACACTGAAGCTTTCTTT. Amino acids: CSASLVRGNTEAFF.

V and J are TRBV3-1 (or the pseudogene TRBV3-2) and TRBJ1-3; D unresolved. V lost 1 base and J lost 5, with 12 bases in between. The CDR3 spans 15 residues. Germline loops: CDR1 LGHDT, CDR2 YNNKEL (reference sequence). CDR3 residues: CASSQAESSRNTIYF. Written as DNA, the CDR3 is TGTGCCAGCAGCCAAGCCGAGTCTTCCCGAAACACCATATATTTT.

V gene TRBV4-1 combines with J gene TRBJ2-7; TRBD1 matches at 8 bases. The CDR3 runs to 14 residues. Germline V CDR1 and CDR2: MGHRA, YSYEKL. V lost 0 bases to trimming and J lost 5 bases; unmatched junction nucleotides: 3. CDR3 nucleotide sequence: TGCGCCAGCAGCCAAGAAGACAGGGGCCACGAGCAGTACTTC. Protein: CASSQEDRGHEQYF.

CDR3 in amino acids: CASSEHSANYGYTF. The CDR3 DNA sequence: TGTGCCAGCAGTGAACATAGTGCTAACTATGGCTACACCTTC. The chain uses TRBV6-1 and TRBJ1-2, with no clear D. The CDR3 sequence is 14 residues long. V was clipped by 2 bases and J by 0 bases, with 7 bases between them. Germline CDR1 MNHNS, CDR2 SASEGT.

This CDR3 reads CASSDPESSYNSPLHF. In DNA form, the CDR3 reads TGTGCCAGCAGTGACCCGGAGAGCTCCTATAATTCACCCCTCCACTTT. The gene calls are TRBV2 and TRBJ1-6, with D hard to call. Germline assignment: CDR1 SNHLY and CDR2 FYNNEI. The CDR3 extends over 16 amino acids. The ends were cut back, 3 bases at V and 0 bases at J, with 9 bases in the middle.

The chain uses TRBV6-1 and TRBJ2-3, with a possible D match to TRBD2 (6 bases). This CDR3 has 13 residues. Looked up from germline, CDR1 is MNHNS and CDR2 is SASEGT. Trimming stripped 2 bases from V and 4 bases from J, with 7 bases between. The CDR3 coding sequence is TGTGCCAGCAGTGAACGGGAGCCAGATACGCAGTATTTT. Protein: CASSEREPDTQYF.

This chain joins TRBV19 and TRBJ2-3, with TRBD2 matching 15 bases. Germline assignment: CDR1 LNHDA and CDR2 SQIVND (reference sequence). The CDR3 totals 16 residues. Trimming cost V 4 bases and J 7 bases; bases outside gene matches: 6. In DNA, the CDR3 is TGTGCCAGTAGTACACGGACTAGCGGGGGGGTAAATACGCAGTATTTT. Its protein product is CASSTRTSGGVNTQYF.

This chain connects TRBV24-1 to TRBJ1-1, with 9 nucleotides matching TRBD1. Germline loops: CDR1 KGHDR, CDR2 SFDVKD. The ends lost 7 bases at V and 4 bases at J; junction bases unmatched: 6. The CDR3 has 14 amino acids. The CDR3: CATRGQGETTEAFF. DNA for the CDR3: TGTGCCACCAGGGGACAGGGAGAAACCACTGAAGCTTTCTTT.

V usage is TRBV3-1 (or the pseudogene TRBV3-2) and J usage is TRBJ2-1, with TRBD2 matching 10 bases. The CDR3 is 16 amino acids. Germline CDR1 and CDR2: LGHDT and YNNKEL (reference sequence). V shed 4 bases, J shed 7 bases, and the junction held 10 bases outside the gene matches. The CDR3 spells CASSLNSGGLGNEQFF. The CDR3 nucleotides read TGTGCCAGCAGCCTCAATAGCGGGGGGCTGGGAAATGAGCAGTTCTTC.

The J gene is TRBJ1-6, the V gene TRBV6-1, with a tentative D call TRBD1 (6 bases). The CDR3 has 15 residues. The V gene lost 0 bases and the J gene lost 10 bases, with 13 bases spanning the gap. CDR1 MNHNS and CDR2 SASEGT come from the germline V gene. The DNA of the CDR3 is TGTGCCAGCAGTGAAGCTGCGGGGGCAGGGTCACCCCTCCACTTT. This sequence encodes CASSEAAGAGSPLHF.

The V gene is TRBV9, the J gene TRBJ1-1; possible D gene TRBD1, 5 bases. V was shortened by 0 bases and J by 0 bases, with 9 bases between the two germline ends. Per germline, CDR1 SGDLS and CDR2 YYNGEE. There are 15 residues in the CDR3. For the CDR3, the DNA is TGTGCCAGCAGCGTAGGGGAGGGGATGAACACTGAAGCTTTCTTT. Translation gives CASSVGEGMNTEAFF.

This clone has only a few counts. The chain carries TRBV24-1 and TRBJ1-2; TRBD1 agrees at 7 bases. CDR1 is KGHDR, CDR2 SFDVKD, per germline. The CDR3 spans 13 residues. Trimming removed 3 bases from V and 6 bases from J; junction bases left unmatched: 3. The CDR3 loop reads CATSDAGQNGYTF. As DNA, the CDR3 is TGTGCCACCAGTGATGCGGGACAGAATGGCTACACCTTC.